What follows are 27 T cell receptor beta chains derived from one specimen sequenced in a study of blood T cell repertoires in COVID-19. Using immunoSEQ multiplex PCR, the repertoire was profiled, and TCRdb retains in-frame clones only, with some absent. The top ten clones hold 7.3% of a sample with roughly 26,000 clones, approximately 70% of them seen once. Sequencing was carried out using peripheral blood. These receptors originate from a man aged 60 to 75 with active or convalescent COVID-19.

This chain connects TRBV5-6 to TRBJ2-5; 9 bases fit TRBD2. The CDR3 is 16 amino acids. The germline gives CDR1 SGHDT, CDR2 YYEEEE. J gave up 3 bases and V 2 bases, and 8 bases lay outside the gene matches. CDR3 DNA sequence: TGTGCCAGCAGCTTTTCTCCGCGGGGGGGCAAAGAGACCCAGTACTTC. Its protein is CASSFSPRGGKETQYF.

This chain joins TRBV6-5 and TRBJ1-1; 7 bases align to TRBD1. The germline gives CDR1 MNHEY, CDR2 SVGAGI. J gave up 1 base and V 6 bases, and 5 bases lay outside the gene matches. The CDR3 runs to 14 residues. The CDR3 DNA reads as TGTGCCAGCAGCCGGGACAGAGCGAACACTGAAGCTTTCTTT. Residues: CASSRDRANTEAFF.

The genes are TRBV19 and TRBJ1-1; TRBD1 is a possible D gene (5 bases). Trimming removed 2 bases from V and 1 base from J, with 11 bases in between. This CDR3 region has 15 residues. Germline V gene sequence: CDR1 LNHDA, CDR2 SQIVND (reference sequence). The CDR3, as DNA: TGTGCCAGTAGTATACTGGGACTTACGAACACTGAAGCTTTCTTT. Translated: CASSILGLTNTEAFF.

This sequence joins TRBV4-1 and TRBJ2-2; D is unclear. Between the trimmed V and J ends, which lost 1 base and 4 bases, there was a span of 10 bases. Germline assignment: CDR1 MGHRA and CDR2 YSYEKL. This CDR3 comprises 15 residues. The CDR3 here is CASSQVELGTGELFF. The DNA of the CDR3 is TGCGCCAGCAGCCAAGTCGAACTCGGCACCGGGGAGCTGTTTTTT.

The chain joins TRBV11-2 to TRBJ1-5; TRBD1 matches 7 bases. The CDR3 consists of 16 residues. After removal of 9 bases from V and 0 bases from J, the junction contained 11 bases not matched to a gene. CDR1 is SGHAT, CDR2 FQNNGV, per germline. The CDR3 nucleotides are TGTGCCAGTTCTATGGGACAGAAACATAGCAATCAGCCCCAGCATTTT. As protein: CASSMGQKHSNQPQHF.

The chain uses TRBV28 and TRBJ1-1; 11 positions agree with TRBD1. The CDR3 totals 15 residues. Germline CDR1 and CDR2: MDHEN and SYDVKM. The J segment lost 8 bases and the V segment lost 3 bases, leaving 8 bases of the junction unmatched. Here the CDR3 reads CASSLGTGGSSEAFF. As DNA, the CDR3 is TGTGCCAGCAGTTTGGGGACAGGGGGATCGTCCGAAGCTTTCTTT.

The gene calls are TRBV25-1 and TRBJ2-1, with 9 bases matching TRBD2. V lost 8 bases to trimming and J lost 3 bases; unmatched junction nucleotides: 5. The germline CDR1 and CDR2 sequences are MGHDK and SYGVNS. The CDR3 loop spans 14 amino acids. The CDR3 DNA is TGTGCCAGCCGGGGTAGCGGGAGCTACAATGAGCAGTTCTTC. Translation: CASRGSGSYNEQFF.

This chain uses TRBV18 with TRBJ1-1; perhaps TRBD1 as D (6 bases). Germline CDR1 reads KGHSH; CDR2 reads LQKENI. Deletions cut 3 bases from V and 4 bases from J, with 15 bases between. The CDR3 sequence is 15 residues long. For the CDR3, the DNA is TGTGCCAGCTCACCGAAACAGGGTACGGGCACTGAAGCTTTCTTT. This sequence encodes CASSPKQGTGTEAFF.

The gene calls are TRBV5-6 and TRBJ1-2, with a possible D match to TRBD1 (5 bases). The CDR3 consists of 13 residues. V lost 1 base and J 8 bases, leaving 12 bases between the germline ends. The V gene's germline CDR1 is SGHDT and CDR2 YYEEEE. The CDR3, as DNA: TGTGCCAGCAGCTTGAGGGGCCAGATGGGCTACACCTTC. Its protein is CASSLRGQMGYTF.

This clone was observed once. This rearrangement joins TRBV5-6 to TRBJ1-6, with D tentatively TRBD1 (6 bases). V shed 2 bases and J shed 9 bases, with 12 bases lying between them. The germline gives CDR1 SGHDT, CDR2 YYEEEE. The CDR3 covers 14 residues. The DNA for the CDR3 is TGTGCCAGCAGCTTTAACAGGGTTGGTTCACCCCTCCACTTT. Residues: CASSFNRVGSPLHF.

This chain uses TRBV5-6 with TRBJ1-1; 7 bases line up with TRBD1. The CDR3 is 16 residues long. CDR1 and CDR2 (germline): SGHDT, YYEEEE. V lost 2 bases, J lost 1 base, and 8 bases stayed unmatched. The CDR3 sequence is CASSFDQGVSNTEAFF. CDR3 DNA sequence: TGTGCCAGCAGCTTTGATCAGGGGGTTTCGAACACTGAAGCTTTCTTT.

The rearrangement links TRBV19 to TRBJ1-2, with 7 bases lining up with TRBD1. CDR3 size: 16 residues. V was pared by 4 bases and J by 8 bases, with 16 bases of the junction left unmatched. The germline V gene has CDR1 LNHDA and CDR2 SQIVND (reference sequence). Written as DNA, the CDR3 is TGTGCCAGTAGTACCAGTCGGGACAGCCGAGGTTACGGCTACACCTTC. Encoded protein: CASSTSRDSRGYGYTF.

V is TRBV6-6 and J is TRBJ2-3, with 15 positions matching TRBD2. Per the germline V gene, CDR1 is MNHNY and CDR2 is SVGAGI (reference sequence). With 5 bases clipped from V and 5 bases from J, the junction kept 11 bases outside the gene matches. The CDR3 loop spans 18 amino acids. CDR3 coding DNA: TGTGCCAGCAGTCTTCGTGGACTAGCGGGGGGGTTAATAGATACGCAGTATTTT. Its protein is CASSLRGLAGGLIDTQYF.

The V and J genes are TRBV5-1 and TRBJ1-1; maybe TRBD1 (6 bases). From germline, CDR1 is SGHRS and CDR2 YFSETQ. This CDR3 region has 13 residues. Trimming removed 8 bases at V and 5 bases at J, with 16 bases between. Written as DNA, the CDR3 is TGCGCCAGTCGGTTGGCAGGGGTTACTGAAGCTTTCTTT. This gives the protein CASRLAGVTEAFF.

The chain employs TRBV19 and TRBJ1-2; TRBD1 matches 10 bases. The ends lost 7 bases at V and 7 bases at J; junction bases unmatched: 6. The CDR3 loop spans 13 amino acids. Germline values: CDR1 LNHDA, CDR2 SQIVND (reference sequence). The CDR3 protein is CASNDRGRFGYTF. CDR3 DNA: TGTGCCAGTAACGACAGGGGGCGTTTTGGCTACACCTTC. The full variable domain, in which reference TRBV19 and TRBJ1-2 provide the parts outside the CDR3, is DGGITQSPKYLFRKEGQNVTLSCEQNLNHDAMYWYRQDPGQGLRLIYYSQIVNDFQKGDIAEGYSVSREKKESFPLTVTSAQKNPTAFYLCASNDRGRFGYTFGSGTRLTVV.

V usage is TRBV6-4 and J usage is TRBJ2-5, with a weak D call TRBD1 (5 bases). The CDR3 consists of 13 residues. Germline lookup yields CDR1 MRHNA and CDR2 SNTAGT. Deletions cut 2 bases from V and 7 bases from J, with 11 bases between. CDR3 in amino acids: CASSDQQDMTQYF. DNA for the CDR3: TGTGCCAGCAGTGACCAACAGGATATGACCCAGTACTTC.

The rearrangement uses TRBV7-8 and TRBJ2-7; 10 bases line up with TRBD1. CDR1 is SGHVS and CDR2 is FQNEAQ in the germline V gene. The CDR3 has 14 amino acids. V gave up 1 base and J gave up 12 bases; unmatched junction bases: 9. The CDR3 spells CASSLEVTGGFLYF. As DNA, the CDR3 is TGTGCCAGCAGCTTAGAGGTGACAGGGGGCTTTCTGTACTTC.

The chain carries TRBV18 and TRBJ2-3; 8 nucleotides line up with TRBD2. This CDR3 has 17 amino acids. CDR1 is KGHSH and CDR2 is LQKENI in the germline V gene. V was pared by 3 bases and J by 0 bases, with 8 bases of the junction left unmatched. The DNA for the CDR3 is TGTGCCAGCTCACCCCCCTATAGCGGGACTAGCACAGATACGCAGTATTTT. As protein: CASSPPYSGTSTDTQYF.

The rearrangement uses TRBV7-9 and TRBJ2-7; D not certain. V lost 4 bases, J lost 5 bases, and 9 bases lay in between. CDR1 SEHNR and CDR2 FQNEAQ come from the germline V gene (reference sequence). CDR3 length equals 12 residues. The CDR3 coding sequence is TGTGCCAGCAGCTCACGGGTCCACGAGCAGTACTTC. Translated: CASSSRVHEQYF.

The rearrangement joins TRBV11-2 to TRBJ2-5; TRBD1 matches 8 bases. The CDR3 contains 15 residues. The V gene's germline CDR1 is SGHAT and CDR2 FQNNGV. After removal of 0 bases from V and 6 bases from J, the junction contained 6 bases not matched to a gene. CDR3 sequence (DNA): TGTGCCAGCAGCTTAGATGGACAGGGTAGACAGACCCAGTACTTC. This translates into CASSLDGQGRQTQYF.

This sequence joins TRBV6-5 and TRBJ2-3; no clear D gene. Germline V gene data show CDR1 as MNHEY and CDR2 as SVGAGI. V was pared by 6 bases and J by 5 bases, with 9 bases between. The CDR3 totals 12 residues. CDR3 region: CASSLQLDTQYF. The CDR3 region has the DNA TGTGCCAGCAGCTTACAGCTAGATACGCAGTATTTT.

CDR3 DNA: TGTGCCATCAGTCAAACGGGGGGGCCAAGCAGCACAGATACGCAGTATTTT. Its translation is CAISQTGGPSSTDTQYF. J is TRBJ2-3 and V is TRBV10-3; 8 bases match TRBD2. Per the germline V gene, CDR1 is ENHRY and CDR2 is SYGVKD. V was clipped by 5 bases and J by 0 bases; unmatched bases: 10. This CDR3 contains 17 residues.

The rearrangement links TRBV4-1 to TRBJ1-1; possible D gene TRBD1, 5 bases. Germline CDR1 reads MGHRA; CDR2 reads YSYEKL. V was trimmed by 4 bases and J by 1 base, leaving 16 bases between them. The length of the CDR3 is 16 residues. CDR3 in DNA: TGCGCCAGCAGCCCCATGGGCGGGGGAACGAACACTGAAGCTTTCTTT. The encoded protein is CASSPMGGGTNTEAFF.

The rearrangement links TRBV19 to TRBJ1-2; tentatively, D is TRBD1 (6 bases). This CDR3 is built from 13 residues. Trimming removed 4 bases from V and 4 bases from J, with 10 bases in between. Germline assignment: CDR1 LNHDA and CDR2 SQIVND (reference sequence). In nucleotides, the CDR3 is TGTGCCAGTAGTAATAGCAGGGGCTATGGCTACACCTTC. It encodes CASSNSRGYGYTF.

The rearrangement links TRBV5-5 to TRBJ1-5, with a possible D match to TRBD1 (6 bases). V lost 4 bases and J 2 bases, leaving 16 bases between the germline ends. Germline assignment: CDR1 SGHKS and CDR2 YYEKEE (reference sequence). The CDR3 totals 16 residues. The CDR3 coding sequence is TGTGCCAGCAGCACCCGACAGGATTTGGGCAATCAGCCCCAGCATTTT. Protein: CASSTRQDLGNQPQHF.

This sequence joins TRBV10-2 and TRBJ1-2; no clear D. V lost 6 bases to trimming and J lost 2 bases, with 13 bases between them. The germline gives CDR1 WSHSY, CDR2 SAAADI. The CDR3 runs 14 residues. The CDR3 DNA reads as TGCGCCAGCAGGGAGACACCTCCCAACTATGGCTACACCTTC. Its protein is CASRETPPNYGYTF.

The chain recombines TRBV30 with TRBJ1-2, with 7 bases aligning to TRBD1. The germline V gene encodes CDR1 GTSNPN and CDR2 SVGIG (reference sequence). V lost 8 bases to trimming and J lost 1 base; unmatched junction nucleotides: 16. The CDR3 loop spans 16 amino acids. CDR3 sequence (DNA): TGTGCCCGCTCGGGACAGACACCTCTACTTAACTATGGCTACACCTTC. It encodes CARSGQTPLLNYGYTF. Full variable domain (missing parts from reference TRBV30 and TRBJ1-2): SQTIHQWPATLVQPVGSPLSLECTVEGTSNPNLYWYRQAAGRGLQLLFYSVGIGQISSEVPQNLSASRPQDRQFILSSKKLLLSDSGFYLCARSGQTPLLNYGYTFGSGTRLTVV.